This TCR beta chain was profiled in a study of blood T cell repertoires in COVID-19. Assay used: immunoSEQ multiplex PCR; TCRdb lists only in-frame clones, some missing. The repertoire holds around 230,000 clones, with roughly 88% as singletons. Germline CDR1 is MNHEY and CDR2 is SVGAGI. Trimming removed 0 bases from V and 2 bases from J, with 12 bases in between. The CDR3 is made up of 16 amino acids. This sequence originates from a man aged 30-40 years who had recovered from COVID-19. The chain employs TRBV6-5 and TRBJ2-3, with D perhaps matching TRBD1 (6 bases). Sample: peripheral blood. CDR3 nucleotides: TGTGCCAGCAGTTACTCTTGGGCAGGGGACACAGATACGCAGTATTTT. Its translation is CASSYSWAGDTDTQYF.